Below, 4 T cell receptor beta chains from the same sample are listed, as sequenced in a study of T-cell reconstitution after alpha-beta-depleted transplantation in children. During its preparation, the TCRbeta library received unique molecular identifiers. Using its own MiXCR run on the PCR reads, TCRdb lists one record per CDR3 protein. Here the sample spans about 690,000 distinct CDR3 sequences, around 17% being singletons. The sample here was PBMCs from the stem cell graft donor, taken from the stem cell graft. The receptors here all came from a human donor who donated a stem cell graft to a child with acute myeloid leukemia.

The CDR3 sequence: CASSKGATSYNEQFF. Here the CDR3 DNA reads TGCGCCAGCAGTAAGGGGGCCACCTCCTACAATGAGCAGTTCTTC. The chain carries TRBV5-1 and TRBJ2-1, with TRBD1 identical over 7 bases. Germline trimming cut 5 bases from V and 0 bases from J; bases unmatched to any gene: 5. Germline lookup yields CDR1 SGHRS and CDR2 YFSETQ. The CDR3 has 15 amino acids.

This clonotype was counted at least ten times. In DNA, the CDR3 is TGCAGCGTTGAAATCGGTGGAACTGAAGCTTTCTTT. This gives the protein CSVEIGGTEAFF. The gene calls are TRBV29-1 and TRBJ1-1; D not certain. Trimming took off 2 bases at V and 5 bases at J, with 9 bases between the two ends. Per germline, CDR1 SQVTM and CDR2 ANQGSEA. The CDR3 is 12 amino acids.

The rearrangement joins TRBV10-1 to TRBJ1-3; D possibly corresponds to TRBD1 (6 bases). V was cut by 4 bases and J by 0 bases, with 10 bases left in between. The CDR3 loop spans 15 amino acids. Germline V lookup: CDR1 WNHNN, CDR2 SYGVQD (reference sequence). Here the CDR3 DNA reads TGCGCCAGCAGTGCGGACAGCAGCTCTGGAAACACCATATATTTT. Its translation: CASSADSSSGNTIYF.

In this sample, this clonotype turned up a few times. The V call is TRBV9, the J call TRBJ2-5; no firm D call. Germline V gene lookup returns CDR1 SGDLS and CDR2 YYNGEE. The CDR3 runs to 13 residues. The germline V and J ends were trimmed by 4 bases and 5 bases, with 12 bases remaining between them. CDR3 loop: CASSFQESETQYF. DNA of the CDR3: TGTGCCAGCAGCTTCCAGGAGAGTGAGACCCAGTACTTC.